The 15 T cell receptor beta chains in this list originate from one sample, sequenced in a study of OX40 agonist ivuxolimab in advanced cancers. Some clones are missing from TCRdb's copy, which holds only in-frame ones; the method was immunoSEQ multiplex PCR. The sample contains around 30,000 clones, over 75% of which appear only once. The specimen comprised CD4+ or CD8+ T cells sorted from blood, sampled in a trial of the OX40 agonist ivuxolimab. Receptors originate from an adult with an advanced solid tumor such as melanoma, head and neck, liver or kidney cancer.

This chain connects TRBV28 to TRBJ1-2; D perhaps matches TRBD1 (5 bases). V lost 5 bases and J 10 bases, leaving 11 bases between the germline ends. The CDR3 is 11 amino acids. Germline V gene data show CDR1 as MDHEN and CDR2 as SYDVKM. The CDR3, as DNA: TGTGCCAGCAGTCCAGACAGATCCTACACCTTC. Translation gives CASSPDRSYTF.

The chain carries TRBV7-9 and TRBJ2-7; 7 nucleotides align to TRBD1. After removal of 5 bases from V and 2 bases from J, the junction contained 6 bases not matched to a gene. Per the germline V gene, CDR1 is SEHNR and CDR2 is FQNEAQ (reference sequence). The CDR3 consists of 14 residues. The CDR3 sequence: CASSPGQKPYEQYF. The CDR3 nucleotides read TGTGCCAGCAGCCCGGGACAGAAGCCCTACGAGCAGTACTTC.

The chain combines TRBV5-1 with TRBJ2-3; maybe TRBD1 (6 bases). In germline, CDR1 is SGHRS, CDR2 YFSETQ. The length of the CDR3 is 16 residues. V dropped 2 bases and J dropped 3 bases, with 16 bases sitting between them. CDR3 in DNA: TGCGCCAGCAGCTTAGGTGGGGGCCCGTTAACAGATACGCAGTATTTT. Encoded protein: CASSLGGGPLTDTQYF.

This rearrangement joins TRBV6-5 to TRBJ1-2; 7 positions match TRBD1. The CDR3 is 12 residues long. The ends lost 9 bases at V and 7 bases at J; junction bases unmatched: 8. From germline, CDR1 is MNHEY and CDR2 SVGAGI. Written as DNA, the CDR3 is TGTGCCAGTTTCGACAGGGAGGGTGGCTACACCTTC. The encoded protein is CASFDREGGYTF.

On this clone: Sequence at one end of the junction differs from germline and may be a read error. This chain uses TRBV6-5 with TRBJ1-6; possibly TRBD1 for D (5 bases). The CDR3 has 12 amino acids. The germline V gene encodes CDR1 MNHEY and CDR2 SVGAGI. The CDR3, as DNA: TGTGCCAGCAGTCCCGGGGGAGGGGCCTGGTACTTT. Protein sequence: CASSPGGGAWYF.

The chain is built from TRBV29-1 and TRBJ2-1; TRBD1 or TRBD2 may be the D gene (5 bases each). The germline V gene has CDR1 SQVTM and CDR2 ANQGSEA. The CDR3 is made up of 12 amino acids. V was cut by 5 bases and J by 9 bases, with 14 bases left in between. CDR3 DNA: TGCAGCGTTATCCGGGGCCCTGGTGAGCAGTTCTTC. It codes for CSVIRGPGEQFF.

The chain is built from TRBV7-9 and TRBJ1-2; the D is unclear. CDR3 size: 14 residues. The V and J ends lost 8 bases and 7 bases respectively, with 20 bases between them. CDR1 and CDR2 (germline): SEHNR, FQNEAQ (reference sequence). The CDR3 is CASAATGSDLGYTF. For the CDR3, the DNA is TGTGCCAGCGCCGCTACCGGATCAGACCTTGGCTACACCTTC.

This sequence joins TRBV13 and TRBJ2-1; 11 bases are shared with TRBD1. After removal of 5 bases from V and 5 bases from J, the junction contained 2 bases not matched to a gene. The CDR3 extends over 14 amino acids. Germline CDR1 and CDR2: PRHDT and FYEKMQ (reference sequence). Here the CDR3 reads CASSPGQGDNEQFF. In DNA, the CDR3 is TGTGCCAGCAGCCCGGGACAGGGGGACAATGAGCAGTTCTTC.

This clone occurred once. The J gene is TRBJ2-1, the V gene TRBV11-2, with 7 nucleotides matching TRBD1. V trimming: 1 base; J trimming: 4 bases; junction bases outside the gene matches: 7. CDR3 length: 16 amino acids. CDR1 is SGHAT, CDR2 FQNNGV, per germline. CDR3 protein: CASSLVGTVLYNEQFF. The CDR3 DNA is TGTGCCAGCAGCTTAGTGGGGACAGTTCTTTACAATGAGCAGTTCTTC.

This sequence joins TRBV6-5 and TRBJ2-7; D possibly corresponds to TRBD2 (6 bases). Germline lookup yields CDR1 MNHEY and CDR2 SVGAGI. The CDR3 loop spans 16 amino acids. V lost 2 bases and J lost 3, with 17 bases in between. This chain's CDR3 is CASSYPGGLGIYEQYF. The CDR3 coding sequence is TGTGCCAGCAGTTACCCTGGAGGGTTAGGCATCTACGAGCAGTACTTC.

The rearrangement uses TRBV9 and TRBJ2-6, with D uncertain. With 7 bases removed from V and 0 bases from J, the gap between germline ends came to 11 bases. Germline CDR1 and CDR2: SGDLS and YYNGEE. This CDR3 has 15 residues. The CDR3, as DNA: TGTGCCAGCCAAGCCTCATCCTCTGGGGCCAACGTCCTGACTTTC. It codes for CASQASSSGANVLTF.

V and J are TRBV4-3 and TRBJ1-2; 9 nucleotides match TRBD1. The V gene's germline CDR1 is LGHNA and CDR2 YSLEER. The CDR3 contains 15 residues. J gave up 4 bases and V 5 bases, and 8 bases lay outside the gene matches. As DNA, the CDR3 is TGCGCCAGCAGCTCCAGGACAGGGGATGCCTATGGCTACACCTTC. Its translation is CASSSRTGDAYGYTF.

This rearrangement joins TRBV25-1 to TRBJ1-2; 7 positions agree with TRBD1. The CDR3 contains 15 residues. CDR1 and CDR2 (germline): MGHDK, SYGVNS. The junction had 9 bases not matched to a gene; V was cut back by 6 bases and J by 2 bases. The CDR3 bases are TGTGCCAGCAGAGAACTACCGGGACAGAACTATGGCTACACCTTC. Translating gives CASRELPGQNYGYTF.

This clone was seen a single time. The rearrangement joins TRBV28 to TRBJ2-7; 9 bases fit TRBD1. Trimming removed 8 bases from V and 4 bases from J; junction bases left unmatched: 9. The germline CDR1 and CDR2 sequences are MDHEN and SYDVKM. The length of the CDR3 is 14 residues. The CDR3 loop is CASRRMGTGYEQYF. DNA of the CDR3: TGTGCCAGCCGGAGAATGGGGACAGGGTACGAGCAGTACTTC. The full variable domain, rest sourced from reference TRBV28 and TRBJ2-7, is DVKVTQSSRYLVKRTGEKVFLECVQDMDHENMFWYRQDPGLGLRLIYFSYDVKMKEKGDIPEGYSVSREKKERFSLILESASTNQTSMYLCASRRMGTGYEQYFGPGTRLTVT.

The genes are TRBV10-1 and TRBJ1-4; no clear D. The CDR3 covers 12 residues. The V and J ends lost 5 bases and 8 bases respectively, with 9 bases between them. Per germline, CDR1 WNHNN and CDR2 SYGVQD (reference sequence). CDR3 nucleotides: TGCGCCAGCAGTATGGGAACCGAAAAACTGTTTTTT. Its protein is CASSMGTEKLFF.